What follows is one T cell receptor beta chain and its context. As handled by the study authors: Reference gene primers were amplified, and this amplification served to estimate nucleated cell counts. Assay used: immunoSEQ multiplex PCR; TCRdb lists only in-frame clones, some missing. V and J calls and clone size are given by that table; D and trimming were obtained from the DNA. Altogether over 85,000 clones are present, approximately 90% being singletons, with the ten largest covering around 4.8%. The entry originates in a study of blood T cell repertoires in COVID-19. The overall study: The United States, Italy and Spain provided the acute and convalescent COVID-19 samples. T cells, B-cell-depleted T cells, or PBMCs provided the cDNA or gDNA that served as material.

Germline values: CDR1 SGHRS, CDR2 YFSETQ. CDR3 size: 15 residues. After removal of 0 bases from V and 5 bases from J, the junction contained 8 bases not matched to a gene. V usage is TRBV5-1 and J usage is TRBJ2-7; TRBD1 aligns across 7 bases. The source material was peripheral blood. The sequence came from a human donor in a cohort sampled during active COVID-19. CDR3 nucleotides: TGCGCCAGCAGCTTGGTAGGGACAGTCAATCACGAGCAGTACTTC. It translates to CASSLVGTVNHEQYF.